The present TCR beta chain was sequenced within a study of T cells after yellow fever vaccination. Study-level background: The fractions with low cell numbers were processed using SMART-Seq v4 Ultra Low Input. Points from the study as a whole: The presence of abundant clonotypes contaminating from the bulk population was possible in FACS-sorted repertoires. Clones that expanded after primary vaccination mostly reappeared after the booster (96% CD4, about 91% CD8).

Generation of TCR cDNA used 5'RACE template switching (which added a universal primer site and UMIs). TCRdb recomputed calls from the 5' RACE reads with MiXCR, one row per CDR3 protein. The sample comprises a few hundred thousand distinct CDR3 sequences, around 10% of which are singletons, and approximately 3.5% rests with the top ten. On this clonotype: Its antigen is not known.

The ends were cut back, 3 bases at V and 3 bases at J, with 12 bases in the middle. The CDR3 spans 14 residues. The chain links TRBV12-3 or TRBV12-4 to TRBJ2-7; D might be TRBD1 (5 bases). The sequence was collected from a man aged 18-30 years who received the YFV17D yellow fever vaccine. The starting material was CD4+ T cells sorted from PBMCs, obtained 5 days after the yellow fever booster vaccination. The CDR3 DNA sequence: TGTGCCAGCAGTTTTTTGGGAAGGGGCTACGAGCAGTACTTC. Translated, it gives CASSFLGRGYEQYF.